The 30 T cell receptor beta chains below come from one sample, sequenced in a study of T cell clonality in common variable immunodeficiency. The repertoire was sequenced with immunoSEQ multiplex PCR; TCRdb's copy has only in-frame clones and lacks some. Altogether tens of thousands of clones were found in the sample, and no singletons occur. Sample: peripheral blood mononuclear cells. The receptors come from a person aged 18 to 70 in good health.

This clone was detected a few times. The CDR3 end is not reached by the read, which stops 3 residues before it; the germline J gene fills it in. This chain uses TRBV7-9 with TRBJ2-7; 9 nucleotides align to TRBD1. This CDR3 contains 14 residues. Germline V CDR1 and CDR2: SEHNR, FQNEAQ (reference sequence). Trimming at V came to 5 bases and at J to 0 bases, leaving 2 bases not matched to a gene. CDR3 DNA (partial): TGTGCCAGCAGCCCGACAGGGGGCTCCTACGAG. Translating it yields CASSPTGGSYE. The CDR3 in full is CASSPTGGSYEQYF.

This clone appeared many times. The read is 3 residues too short to cover the CDR3 end, so that end is filled in from the germline J gene. This chain uses TRBV5-1 with TRBJ2-7; 8 positions agree with TRBD2. The germline V gene has CDR1 SGHRS and CDR2 YFSETQ. This CDR3 spans 16 amino acids. The V segment lost 4 bases and the J segment 2 bases; nucleotides outside the gene matches: 11. The CDR3 bases that were read are TGCGCCAGCAGCCGACCAACTAGCGGTGATCCCTACGAG. Its protein is CASSRPTSGDPYE. The whole CDR3 region reads CASSRPTSGDPYEQYF.

This clone was detected many times. The CDR3 end lies 3 residues beyond the end of the read and is filled in from the germline J gene. V is TRBV5-1 and J is TRBJ2-1, with TRBD2 as a possible D gene (6 bases). The CDR3 is 14 amino acids. CDR1 SGHRS and CDR2 YFSETQ come from the germline V gene. V dropped 5 bases and J dropped 4 bases, with 13 bases sitting between them. The CDR3 sequence: CASRGLPEYNEQFF. The sequenced part of the CDR3 DNA is TGCGCCAGCAGAGGACTACCTGAGTACAATGAG.

This clone was seen many times. Read data end 3 residues before the CDR3 end; the end is taken from the germline J gene. This chain joins TRBV20-1 and TRBJ2-7; tentatively, D is TRBD1 (5 bases). This CDR3 region has 14 residues. Germline loops: CDR1 DFQATT, CDR2 SNEGSKA (reference sequence). With 4 bases removed from V and 5 bases from J, the gap between germline ends came to 18 bases. CDR3 bases read: TGCAGTGCTATCAGGACAACACGGCCCGACGAG. This gives the protein CSAIRTTRPDE. The CDR3 reads in full as CSAIRTTRPDEQYF.

This clone has at least ten counts. The observed sequence ends 3 residues before the CDR3 terminus, with the missing tail filled in from the germline J gene. The chain combines TRBV14 with TRBJ2-1, with TRBD2 identical over 8 bases. Per germline, CDR1 SGHDN and CDR2 FVKESK. This CDR3 spans 15 amino acids. Unmatched junction bases numbered 9, after V lost 4 bases and J lost 7 bases. Partial CDR3 DNA: TGTGCCAGCAGCCGTCAGTTAGCGGGACCGAATGAG. Protein product: CASSRQLAGPNE. The entire CDR3 is CASSRQLAGPNEQFF.

This clone was counted many times. The CDR3 goes on 3 residues after the read ends, and that part is filled in from the germline J gene. The rearrangement uses TRBV19 and TRBJ1-1; 8 bases fit TRBD1. The V gene's germline CDR1 is LNHDA and CDR2 SQIVND (reference sequence). V lost 4 bases and J lost 5; bases outside the gene matches: 6. This CDR3 comprises 14 residues. CDR3 DNA (partial): TGTGCCAGTAGTAAAACAGGGGGAGCGACTGAA. Its protein is CASSKTGGATE. The entire CDR3 protein reads CASSKTGGATEAFF. Filled out from reference TRBV19 and TRBJ1-1, the complete variable domain reads DGGITQSPKYLFRKEGQNVTLSCEQNLNHDAMYWYRQDPGQGLRLIYYSQIVNDFQKGDIAEGYSVSREKKESFPLTVTSAQKNPTAFYLCASSKTGGATEAFFGQGTRLTVV.

As concerns this clone: The sequenced fragment ends 3 residues before the CDR3 boundary, so the rest is inferred from the germline J gene. This rearrangement joins TRBV19 to TRBJ2-3; 10 nucleotides match TRBD1. The V gene's germline CDR1 is LNHDA and CDR2 SQIVND (reference sequence). The junction had 11 bases not matched to a gene; V was cut back by 5 bases and J by 3 bases. The CDR3 totals 17 residues. CDR3 residues: CASSQATGGEETDTQYF. The part of the CDR3 DNA that was read is TGTGCCAGTAGTCAAGCGACAGGGGGCGAAGAGACAGATACG.

This clone was seen at least ten times. The CDR3 end is not reached by the read, which stops 3 residues before it; the germline J gene fills it in. The chain couples TRBV7-6 to TRBJ2-1; 11 bases agree with TRBD2. The CDR3 contains 17 residues. Germline assignment: CDR1 SGHVS and CDR2 FNYEAQ. The V and J ends lost 5 bases and 4 bases, in that order; junction bases with no gene match: 10. The CDR3 protein is CASSQLLAGVGYNEQFF. CDR3 DNA (partial): TGTGCCAGCAGCCAACTACTAGCGGGAGTAGGGTACAATGAG.

With respect to this clone: The read ends 3 residues shy of where the CDR3 ends; the end is completed using the germline J gene. V is TRBV5-1 and J is TRBJ1-2; no firm D call. Germline assignment: CDR1 SGHRS and CDR2 YFSETQ. The CDR3 is made up of 14 amino acids. CDR3 bases read: TGCGCCAGCAGCTTGGGGACTTCTACCTACGAC. It codes for CASSLGTSTYD. The CDR3 reads in full as CASSLGTSTYDYTF.

This clone occurred many times. The sequence runs out 3 residues before the end of the CDR3; the remainder is reconstructed from the germline J gene. This sequence joins TRBV7-9 and TRBJ1-1; tentatively, D is TRBD1 (6 bases). V lost 6 bases to trimming and J lost 5 bases, with 19 bases between them. Germline lookup yields CDR1 SEHNR and CDR2 FQNEAQ (reference sequence). The CDR3 runs to 15 residues. This CDR3 reads CASSVQGDGGTEAFF. The CDR3 bases that were read are TGTGCCAGCAGTGTACAGGGCGACGGAGGGACTGAA.

This clone appeared many times. The read is 3 residues too short to cover the CDR3 end, so that end is filled in from the germline J gene. The chain employs TRBV20-1 and TRBJ1-1, with D hard to call. CDR3 length equals 13 residues. V lost 1 base to trimming and J lost 1 base, with 7 bases between them. Germline lookup yields CDR1 DFQATT and CDR2 SNEGSKA (reference sequence). The CDR3 bases that were read are TGCAGTGCTAGAGCCGGTAGGAACACTGAA. This sequence encodes CSARAGRNTE. The whole CDR3 reads CSARAGRNTEAFF.

This clone was counted at least ten times. The sequence runs out 3 residues before the end of the CDR3; the remainder is reconstructed from the germline J gene. The chain is built from TRBV7-9 and TRBJ2-1; D possibly corresponds to TRBD1 (6 bases). Trimming left V 9 bases short and J 2 bases short, with 11 bases between. The germline V gene has CDR1 SEHNR and CDR2 FQNEAQ (reference sequence). The CDR3 is 13 amino acids. The CDR3 sequence is CASYRAPYNEQFF. The CDR3 bases that were read are TGTGCCAGTTACAGGGCCCCCTACAATGAG.

This clone was counted at least ten times. The CDR3 DNA, read in part, is TGTGCCAGCAGTTCGTTGACTAGCGGGAGATTCTACAATGAG. Translation gives CASSSLTSGRFYNE. The whole CDR3 protein is CASSSLTSGRFYNEQFF. The rearrangement uses TRBV6-2 or TRBV6-3 and TRBJ2-1; 12 bases map to TRBD2. The read finishes 3 residues shy of the CDR3 end, and the germline J gene is used to complete it. The germline V gene has CDR1 MNHEY and CDR2 SVGEGT. This CDR3 comprises 17 residues. With 4 bases clipped from V and 3 bases from J, the junction kept 7 bases outside the gene matches.

This clone was picked up many times. The sequenced fragment ends 3 residues before the CDR3 boundary, so the rest is inferred from the germline J gene. V and J are TRBV20-1 and TRBJ2-3, with 8 nucleotides matching TRBD2. The germline V gene has CDR1 DFQATT and CDR2 SNEGSKA (reference sequence). The CDR3 contains 15 residues. The CDR3 DNA, read in part, is TGCAGCACGGCGGGAGGCCAGTTGGTGACAGATACG. It encodes CSTAGGQLVTDT. The whole CDR3 reads CSTAGGQLVTDTQYF.

This clone was picked up a small number of times. The CDR3 goes on 3 residues after the read ends, and that part is filled in from the germline J gene. The rearrangement uses TRBV11-2 and TRBJ2-1; TRBD1 is a possible D gene (6 bases). There are 14 residues in the CDR3. From germline, CDR1 is SGHAT and CDR2 FQNNGV. Trimming took off 4 bases at V and 4 bases at J, with 11 bases between the two ends. The DNA read from the CDR3 is TGTGCCAGCAGCTCCGGGACACTATACAATGAG. Translating gives CASSSGTLYNE. The full CDR3 is CASSSGTLYNEQFF.

This clone has a count of ten or more. The read is 3 residues too short to cover the CDR3 end, so that end is filled in from the germline J gene. The chain combines TRBV12-3 or TRBV12-4 with TRBJ2-7, with 13 bases aligning to TRBD2. The V segment lost 6 bases and the J segment 2 bases; nucleotides outside the gene matches: 4. The CDR3 length is 15 residues. Partial CDR3 DNA: TGTGCCAGCAGCACTACTAGCGGGAGGGCCTACGAG. This translates into CASSTTSGRAYE. The whole CDR3 reads CASSTTSGRAYEQYF.

This clone appeared many times. The CDR3 is CAWSRVTSPLHF. CDR3 bases read: TGTGCCTGGAGTAGGGTTACTTCACCC. The chain recombines TRBV30 with TRBJ1-6; D is ambiguous. The sequence runs out 3 residues before the end of the CDR3; the remainder is reconstructed from the germline J gene. CDR3 size: 12 residues. The germline V gene has CDR1 GTSNPN and CDR2 SVGIG (reference sequence). V gave up 2 bases and J gave up 9 bases, with 8 bases separating them.

As regards this clone: The read finishes 3 residues shy of the CDR3 end, and the germline J gene is used to complete it. The rearrangement links TRBV19 to TRBJ1-6; D is unresolved. Germline lookup yields CDR1 LNHDA and CDR2 SQIVND (reference sequence). Trimming shortened V by 6 bases and J by 8 bases, and 14 bases separated the two germline ends. This CDR3 has 14 amino acids. The CDR3 DNA, read in part, is TGTGCCAGTAGCCTAAGACCCGGGGATTCACCC. It codes for CASSLRPGDSP. The CDR3 in full is CASSLRPGDSPLHF.

This clone has at least ten counts. The read terminates 3 residues before the CDR3 end, so the remaining end is supplied by the germline J gene. V gene TRBV6-4 combines with J gene TRBJ2-1; D remains ambiguous. Germline lookup yields CDR1 MRHNA and CDR2 SNTAGT. The CDR3 runs to 16 residues. V lost 0 bases and J 0 bases, leaving 9 bases between the germline ends. The CDR3 sequence: CASSDSIYSSYNEQFF. The sequenced CDR3 bases are TGTGCCAGCAGTGACTCGATCTACAGCTCCTACAATGAG.

This clone was observed many times. Coverage ceases 3 residues before the CDR3 finishes, and the germline J gene fills in the end. The rearrangement joins TRBV6-2 or TRBV6-3 to TRBJ1-4; 8 bases are shared with TRBD1. V was clipped by 7 bases and J by 7 bases; unmatched bases: 5. CDR3 length: 13 amino acids. CDR1 is MNHEY, CDR2 SVGEGT, per germline. Incomplete CDR3 DNA: TGTGCCAGCACTGGACAGGGTCCTGAAAAA. Its translation is CASTGQGPEK. The complete CDR3 sequence is CASTGQGPEKLFF.

This clone was seen repeatedly, ten times or more. The read ends 3 residues shy of where the CDR3 ends; the end is completed using the germline J gene. The chain links TRBV7-9 to TRBJ2-7; 7 positions match TRBD1. Germline values: CDR1 SEHNR, CDR2 FQNEAQ (reference sequence). This CDR3 spans 15 amino acids. The junction had 12 bases not matched to a gene; V was cut back by 5 bases and J by 5 bases. The sequenced CDR3 bases are TGTGCCAGCAGCCAACAGGGGCGTGGGAACCACGAG. This codes for CASSQQGRGNHE. The full CDR3 is CASSQQGRGNHEQYF.

The sample holds many counts of this clone. The CDR3 sequence: CASSDVWGQGAGELFF. The sequenced CDR3 bases are TGTGCCAGCAGTGACGTGTGGGGACAGGGCGCCGGGGAG. The chain uses TRBV2 and TRBJ2-2; 9 nucleotides line up with TRBD1. The read falls 3 residues short of the CDR3 end, and the missing part is taken from the germline J gene. The junction had 8 bases not matched to a gene; V was cut back by 3 bases and J by 6 bases. Germline-derived CDR1 and CDR2 are SNHLY and FYNNEI. The CDR3 contains 16 residues.

As regards this clone: The read falls 3 residues short of the CDR3 end, and the missing part is taken from the germline J gene. V gene TRBV20-1 combines with J gene TRBJ2-1; perhaps TRBD1 as D (6 bases). Germline V gene lookup returns CDR1 DFQATT and CDR2 SNEGSKA (reference sequence). The CDR3 sequence is 14 residues long. Trimming removed 8 bases at V and 9 bases at J, with 23 bases between. The CDR3 protein is CSSQEGELAGEQFF. The part of the CDR3 DNA that was read is TGCAGTTCCCAAGAGGGGGAGTTAGCTGGTGAG.

This clone was found many times. The read ends 3 residues shy of where the CDR3 ends; the end is completed using the germline J gene. The V call is TRBV5-4, the J call TRBJ1-3, with D possibly being TRBD1 (5 bases). The germline V gene has CDR1 SGHNT and CDR2 YYREEE (reference sequence). The CDR3 spans 14 residues. The V gene lost 0 bases and the J gene lost 4 bases, with 8 bases spanning the gap. The sequenced CDR3 bases are TGTGCCAGCAGCTTGGCTACAGGCGGAAACACC. Translated: CASSLATGGNT. The entire CDR3 protein reads CASSLATGGNTIYF.

This clone was detected a few times. The read terminates 3 residues before the CDR3 end, so the remaining end is supplied by the germline J gene. This rearrangement joins TRBV20-1 to TRBJ2-7; 10 bases map to TRBD2. Germline CDR1 is DFQATT and CDR2 is SNEGSKA (reference sequence). This CDR3 is 16 amino acids long. Trimming at V came to 0 bases and at J to 4 bases, leaving 9 bases not matched to a gene. CDR3 DNA, as far as it was read: TGCAGTGCTAGAGATAGGGGTAGCGGGAGGATGTACGAG. Translation gives CSARDRGSGRMYE. The whole CDR3 protein is CSARDRGSGRMYEQYF.

This clone was found many times. The read terminates 3 residues before the CDR3 end, so the remaining end is supplied by the germline J gene. The chain is built from TRBV30 and TRBJ1-5; perhaps TRBD1 as D (6 bases). The V gene lost 3 bases and the J gene lost 0 bases, with 9 bases spanning the gap. This CDR3 has 14 amino acids. Germline V gene sequence: CDR1 GTSNPN, CDR2 SVGIG (reference sequence). This chain's CDR3 is CAWRPRGSNQPQHF. The part of the CDR3 DNA that was read is TGTGCCTGGAGGCCCAGGGGTAGCAATCAGCCC. Looking up the rest from reference TRBV30 and TRBJ1-5 gives the full variable domain: SQTIHQWPATLVQPVGSPLSLECTVEGTSNPNLYWYRQAAGRGLQLLFYSVGIGQISSEVPQNLSASRPQDRQFILSSKKLLLSDSGFYLCAWRPRGSNQPQHFGDGTRLSIL.

This clone has at least ten counts. The read is 3 residues too short to cover the CDR3 end, so that end is filled in from the germline J gene. J is TRBJ2-2 and V is TRBV10-3, with a weak D call TRBD1 (6 bases). The CDR3 loop spans 16 amino acids. V was pared by 5 bases and J by 7 bases, with 20 bases between. Germline lookup yields CDR1 ENHRY and CDR2 SYGVKD. CDR3 DNA (partial): TGTGCCATCAGTTTCCGGGACATTAAAAGAGGCGGGGAG. Translated, it gives CAISFRDIKRGGE. The complete CDR3 protein is CAISFRDIKRGGELFF.

Ten or more counts support this clone. The read stops 3 residues short of the end of the CDR3; the missing end is completed from the germline J gene. The genes are TRBV5-1 and TRBJ2-1; D is perhaps TRBD2 (5 bases). This CDR3 has 15 residues. V shed 6 bases and J shed 1 base, with 14 bases lying between them. The germline CDR1 and CDR2 sequences are SGHRS and YFSETQ. Incomplete CDR3 DNA: TGCGCCAGCATGGGTCTGTCGGGGTCCTACAATGAG. Its translation: CASMGLSGSYNE. The whole CDR3 protein reads CASMGLSGSYNEQFF.

In the case of this clone: The read terminates 3 residues ahead of where the CDR3 ends, so the germline J gene completes it. V is TRBV18 and J is TRBJ2-5, with D unclear. The germline V gene has CDR1 KGHSH and CDR2 LQKENI. The CDR3 loop spans 13 amino acids. Deletions cut 5 bases from V and 4 bases from J, with 11 bases between. Incomplete CDR3 DNA: TGTGCCAGCTCAGCCACAAACGCAGAGACC. Its protein is CASSATNAET. The whole CDR3 sequence is CASSATNAETQYF.

The sample holds many counts of this clone. Incomplete CDR3 DNA: TGTGCCAGCAGTTTGTCCGTGACAGGAACAGATACG. This encodes CASSLSVTGTDT. The whole CDR3 region reads CASSLSVTGTDTQYF. The gene calls are TRBV12-3 or TRBV12-4 and TRBJ2-3, with a weak D call TRBD1 (6 bases). The read ends 3 residues shy of where the CDR3 ends; the end is completed using the germline J gene. V lost 3 bases and J lost 3, with 13 bases in between. This CDR3 contains 15 residues.